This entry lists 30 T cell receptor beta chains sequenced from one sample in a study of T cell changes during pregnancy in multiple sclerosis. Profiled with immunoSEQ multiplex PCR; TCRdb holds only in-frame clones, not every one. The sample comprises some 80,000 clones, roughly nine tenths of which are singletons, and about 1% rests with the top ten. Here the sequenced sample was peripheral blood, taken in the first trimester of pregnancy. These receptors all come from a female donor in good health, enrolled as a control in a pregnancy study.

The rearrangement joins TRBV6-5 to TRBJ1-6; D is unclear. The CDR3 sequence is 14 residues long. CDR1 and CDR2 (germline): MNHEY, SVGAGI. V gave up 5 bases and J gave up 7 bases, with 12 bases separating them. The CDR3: CASSTTTSNSPLHF. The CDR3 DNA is TGTGCCAGCAGTACTACAACTTCGAATTCACCCCTCCACTTT.

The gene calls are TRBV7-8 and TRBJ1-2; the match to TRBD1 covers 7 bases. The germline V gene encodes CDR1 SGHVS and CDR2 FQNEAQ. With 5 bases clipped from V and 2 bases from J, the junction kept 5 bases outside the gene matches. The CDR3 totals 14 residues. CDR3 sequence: CASSLGQDNYGYTF. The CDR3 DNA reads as TGTGCCAGCAGCCTCGGACAGGACAACTATGGCTACACCTTC.

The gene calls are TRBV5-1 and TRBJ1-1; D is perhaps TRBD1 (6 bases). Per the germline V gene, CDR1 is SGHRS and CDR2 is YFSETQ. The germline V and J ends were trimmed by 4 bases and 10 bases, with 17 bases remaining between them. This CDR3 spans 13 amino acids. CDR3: CASSPEGGGLAFF. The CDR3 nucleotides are TGCGCCAGCAGCCCGGAAGGGGGGGGACTAGCTTTCTTT.

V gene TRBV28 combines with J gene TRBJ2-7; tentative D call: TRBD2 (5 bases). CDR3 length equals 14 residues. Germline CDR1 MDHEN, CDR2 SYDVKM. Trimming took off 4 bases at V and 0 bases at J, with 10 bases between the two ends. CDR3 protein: CASSSPSRSYEQYF. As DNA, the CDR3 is TGTGCCAGCAGTTCTCCTAGCCGCTCCTACGAGCAGTACTTC.

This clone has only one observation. The DNA of the CDR3 is TGCGCCAGCAGCTCGACAGGGGGGAATCAGCCCCAGCATTTT. Its protein product is CASSSTGGNQPQHF. The chain recombines TRBV5-1 with TRBJ1-5, with 9 bases identical to TRBD1. CDR3 length equals 14 residues. Germline trimming cut 3 bases from V and 4 bases from J; bases unmatched to any gene: 2. Per the germline V gene, CDR1 is SGHRS and CDR2 is YFSETQ. The full variable domain, in which reference TRBV5-1 and TRBJ1-5 provide the parts outside the CDR3, is KAGVTQTPRYLIKTRGQQVTLSCSPISGHRSVSWYQQTPGQGLQFLFEYFSETQRNKGNFPGRFSGRQFSNSRSEMNVSTLELGDSALYLCASSSTGGNQPQHFGDGTRLSIL.

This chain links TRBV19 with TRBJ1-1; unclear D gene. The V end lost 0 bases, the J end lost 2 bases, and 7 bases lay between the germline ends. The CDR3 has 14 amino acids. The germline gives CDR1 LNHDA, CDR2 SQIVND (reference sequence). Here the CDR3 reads CASSIDRLNTEAFF. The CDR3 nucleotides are TGTGCCAGTAGTATAGACAGGCTAAACACTGAAGCTTTCTTT.

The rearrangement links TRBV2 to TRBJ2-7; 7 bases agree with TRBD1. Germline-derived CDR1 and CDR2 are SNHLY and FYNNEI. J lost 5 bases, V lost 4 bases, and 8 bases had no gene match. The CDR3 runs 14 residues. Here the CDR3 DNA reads TGTGCCAGCAGTGCTGAGGGACAGTTAAACGAGCAGTACTTC. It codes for CASSAEGQLNEQYF. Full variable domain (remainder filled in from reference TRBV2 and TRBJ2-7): EPEVTQTPSHQVTQMGQEVILRCVPISNHLYFYWYRQILGQKVEFLVSFYNNEISEKSEIFDDQFSVERPDGSNFTLKIRSTKLEDSAMYFCASSAEGQLNEQYFGPGTRLTVT.

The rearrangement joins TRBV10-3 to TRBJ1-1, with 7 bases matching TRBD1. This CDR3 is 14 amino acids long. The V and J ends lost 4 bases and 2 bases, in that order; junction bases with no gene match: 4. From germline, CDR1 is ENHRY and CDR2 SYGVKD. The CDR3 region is CAISGGQLNTEAFF. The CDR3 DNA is TGTGCCATCAGTGGGGGACAGTTAAACACTGAAGCTTTCTTT.

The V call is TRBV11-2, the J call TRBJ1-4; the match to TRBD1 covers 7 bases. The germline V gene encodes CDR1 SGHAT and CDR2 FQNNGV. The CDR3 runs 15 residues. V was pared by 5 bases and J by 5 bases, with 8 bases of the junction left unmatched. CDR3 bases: TGTGCCAGCAGCCTGAACAGGGGACTCAATGAAAAACTGTTTTTT. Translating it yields CASSLNRGLNEKLFF.

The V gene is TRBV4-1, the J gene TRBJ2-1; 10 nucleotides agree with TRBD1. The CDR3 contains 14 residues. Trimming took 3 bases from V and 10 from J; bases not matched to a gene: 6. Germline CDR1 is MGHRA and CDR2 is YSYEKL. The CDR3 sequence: CASSQDRGLEEQFF. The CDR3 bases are TGCGCCAGCAGCCAGGACAGGGGGTTGGAAGAGCAGTTCTTC.

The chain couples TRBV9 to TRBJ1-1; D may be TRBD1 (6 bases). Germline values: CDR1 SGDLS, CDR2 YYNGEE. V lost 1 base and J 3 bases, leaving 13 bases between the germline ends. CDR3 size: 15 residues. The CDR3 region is CASSVTPRGDTEAFF. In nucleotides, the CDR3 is TGTGCCAGCAGCGTAACCCCCAGGGGAGACACTGAAGCTTTCTTT.

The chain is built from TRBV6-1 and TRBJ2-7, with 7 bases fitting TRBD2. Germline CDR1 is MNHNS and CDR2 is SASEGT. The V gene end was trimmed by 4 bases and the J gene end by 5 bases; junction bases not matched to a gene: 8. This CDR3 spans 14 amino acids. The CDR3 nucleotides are TGTGCCAGCAGTGCCAGGGTCCGGGGGGACGAGCAGTACTTC. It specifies CASSARVRGDEQYF.

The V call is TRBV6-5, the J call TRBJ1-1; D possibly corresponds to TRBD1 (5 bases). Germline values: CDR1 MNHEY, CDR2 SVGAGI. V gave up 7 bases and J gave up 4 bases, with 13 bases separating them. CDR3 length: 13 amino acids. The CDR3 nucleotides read TGTGCCAGCACGACAGTTTCGGGCACTGAAGCTTTCTTT. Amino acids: CASTTVSGTEAFF.

The CDR3 is CASSATGQGFNEQFF. CDR3 DNA sequence: TGTGCCAGCAGCGCCACGGGACAGGGTTTCAATGAGCAGTTCTTC. This chain links TRBV11-1 with TRBJ2-1, with 9 positions matching TRBD1. Per the germline V gene, CDR1 is SGHAT and CDR2 is FQDESV (reference sequence). The junction had 8 bases not matched to a gene; V was cut back by 5 bases and J by 6 bases. This CDR3 comprises 15 residues.

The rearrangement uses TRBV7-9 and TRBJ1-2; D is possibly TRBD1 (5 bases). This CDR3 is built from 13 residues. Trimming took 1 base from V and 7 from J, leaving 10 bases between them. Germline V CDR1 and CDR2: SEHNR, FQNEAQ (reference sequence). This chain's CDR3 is CASSLEGARGYTF. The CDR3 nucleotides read TGTGCCAGCAGCTTAGAAGGGGCTCGTGGCTACACCTTC.

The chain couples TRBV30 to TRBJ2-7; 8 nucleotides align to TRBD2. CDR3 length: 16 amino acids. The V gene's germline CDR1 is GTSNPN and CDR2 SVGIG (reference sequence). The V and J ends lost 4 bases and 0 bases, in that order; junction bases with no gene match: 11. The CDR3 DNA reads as TGTGCCTGGACCTACGGAGCGGGAGACTTCTCCTACGAGCAGTACTTC. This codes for CAWTYGAGDFSYEQYF.

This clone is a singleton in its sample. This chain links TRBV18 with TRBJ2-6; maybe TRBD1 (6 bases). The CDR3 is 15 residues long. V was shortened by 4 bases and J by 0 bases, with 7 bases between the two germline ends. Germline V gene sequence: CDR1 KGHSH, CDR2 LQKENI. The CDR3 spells CASSRDNSGANVLTF. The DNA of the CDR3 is TGTGCCAGCTCACGGGACAACTCTGGGGCCAACGTCCTGACTTTC. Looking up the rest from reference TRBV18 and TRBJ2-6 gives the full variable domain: NAGVMQNPRHLVRRRGQEARLRCSPMKGHSHVYWYRQLPEEGLKFMVYLQKENIIDESGMPKERFSAEFPKEGPSILRIQQVVRGDSAAYFCASSRDNSGANVLTFGAGSRLTVL.

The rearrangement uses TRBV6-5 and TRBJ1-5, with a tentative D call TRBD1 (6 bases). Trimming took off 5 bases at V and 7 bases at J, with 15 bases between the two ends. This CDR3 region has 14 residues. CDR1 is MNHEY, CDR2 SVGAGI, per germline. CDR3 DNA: TGTGCCAGCAGTGTGGGGGCAGGAGGCCAGCCCCAGCATTTT. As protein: CASSVGAGGQPQHF.

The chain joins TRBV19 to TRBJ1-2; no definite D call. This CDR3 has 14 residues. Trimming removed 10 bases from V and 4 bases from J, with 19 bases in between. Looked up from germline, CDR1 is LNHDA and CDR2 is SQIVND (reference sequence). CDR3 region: CATARSGEGYGYTF. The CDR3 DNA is TGTGCCACCGCCCGATCTGGGGAGGGCTATGGCTACACCTTC.

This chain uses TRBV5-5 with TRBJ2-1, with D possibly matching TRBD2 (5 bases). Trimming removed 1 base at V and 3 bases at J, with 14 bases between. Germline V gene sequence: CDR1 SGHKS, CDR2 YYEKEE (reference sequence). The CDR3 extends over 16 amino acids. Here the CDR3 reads CASSLLEGARYNEQFF. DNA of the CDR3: TGTGCCAGCAGCTTGTTAGAGGGTGCCCGCTACAATGAGCAGTTCTTC.

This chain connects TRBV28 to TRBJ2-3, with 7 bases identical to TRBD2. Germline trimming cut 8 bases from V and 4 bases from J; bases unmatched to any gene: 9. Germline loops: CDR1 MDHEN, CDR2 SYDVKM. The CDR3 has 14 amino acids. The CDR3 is CASSVGRRADTQYF. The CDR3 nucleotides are TGTGCCAGCTCCGTCGGGAGGAGGGCAGATACGCAGTATTTT. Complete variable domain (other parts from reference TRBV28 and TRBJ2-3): DVKVTQSSRYLVKRTGEKVFLECVQDMDHENMFWYRQDPGLGLRLIYFSYDVKMKEKGDIPEGYSVSREKKERFSLILESASTNQTSMYLCASSVGRRADTQYFGPGTRLTVL.

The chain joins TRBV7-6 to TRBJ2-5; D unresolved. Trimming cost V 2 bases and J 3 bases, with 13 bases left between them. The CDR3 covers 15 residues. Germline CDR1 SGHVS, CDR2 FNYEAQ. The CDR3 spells CASSLISRNEETQYF. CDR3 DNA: TGTGCCAGCAGCTTAATCTCGCGGAACGAAGAGACCCAGTACTTC.

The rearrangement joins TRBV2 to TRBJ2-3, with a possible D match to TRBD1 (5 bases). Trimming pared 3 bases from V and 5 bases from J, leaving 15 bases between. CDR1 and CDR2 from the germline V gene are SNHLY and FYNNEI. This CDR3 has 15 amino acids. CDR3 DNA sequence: TGTGCCAGCAGTGATGGGCAGGGCGAGATAGATACGCAGTATTTT. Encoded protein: CASSDGQGEIDTQYF.

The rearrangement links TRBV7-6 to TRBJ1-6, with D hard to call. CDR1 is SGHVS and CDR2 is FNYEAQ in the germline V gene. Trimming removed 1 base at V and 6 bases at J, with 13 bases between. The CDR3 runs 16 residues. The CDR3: CASSLGSLSGNSPLHF. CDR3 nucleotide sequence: TGTGCCAGCAGCTTAGGGTCACTATCGGGTAATTCACCCCTCCACTTT.

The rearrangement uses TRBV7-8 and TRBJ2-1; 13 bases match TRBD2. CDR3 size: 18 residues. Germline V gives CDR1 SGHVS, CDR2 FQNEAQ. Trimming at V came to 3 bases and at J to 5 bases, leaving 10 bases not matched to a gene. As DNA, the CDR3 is TGTGCCAGCAGCTTCGGGACTAGCGGGAATTCTCTCCACAATGAGCAGTTCTTC. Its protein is CASSFGTSGNSLHNEQFF.

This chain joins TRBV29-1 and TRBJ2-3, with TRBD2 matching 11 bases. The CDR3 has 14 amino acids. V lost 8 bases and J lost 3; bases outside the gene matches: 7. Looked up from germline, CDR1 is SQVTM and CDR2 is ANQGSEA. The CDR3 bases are TGCAGCCTTACCGGGACTAGCGGTACAGATACGCAGTATTTT. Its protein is CSLTGTSGTDTQYF.

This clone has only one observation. In DNA, the CDR3 is TGTGCCAGCAGTGGAACCCAGTGGACAGGGGCCACCTACGAGCAGTACTTC. It encodes CASSGTQWTGATYEQYF. The rearrangement joins TRBV6-1 to TRBJ2-7; 9 bases are shared with TRBD1. Germline assignment: CDR1 MNHNS and CDR2 SASEGT. The V and J ends lost 4 bases and 2 bases, in that order; junction bases with no gene match: 12. CDR3 length equals 17 residues.

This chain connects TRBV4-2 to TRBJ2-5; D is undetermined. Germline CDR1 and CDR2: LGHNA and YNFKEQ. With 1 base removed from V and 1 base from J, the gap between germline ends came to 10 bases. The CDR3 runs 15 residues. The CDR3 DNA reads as TGTGCCAGCAGCCAAGGGGTCGAGGCCCAAGAGACCCAGTACTTC. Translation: CASSQGVEAQETQYF.

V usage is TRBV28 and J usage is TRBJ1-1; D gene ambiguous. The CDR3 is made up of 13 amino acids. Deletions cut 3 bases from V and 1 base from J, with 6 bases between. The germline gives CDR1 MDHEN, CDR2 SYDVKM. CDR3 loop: CASSFSQNTEAFF. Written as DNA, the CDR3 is TGTGCCAGCAGTTTCAGTCAGAACACTGAAGCTTTCTTT.

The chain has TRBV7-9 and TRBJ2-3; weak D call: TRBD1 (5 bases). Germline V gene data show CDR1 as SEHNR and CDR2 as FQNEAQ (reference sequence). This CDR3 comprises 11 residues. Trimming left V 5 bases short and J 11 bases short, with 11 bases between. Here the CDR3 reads CASSRDSGQYF. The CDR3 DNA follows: TGTGCCAGCAGCCGCGACAGTGGGCAGTATTTT.